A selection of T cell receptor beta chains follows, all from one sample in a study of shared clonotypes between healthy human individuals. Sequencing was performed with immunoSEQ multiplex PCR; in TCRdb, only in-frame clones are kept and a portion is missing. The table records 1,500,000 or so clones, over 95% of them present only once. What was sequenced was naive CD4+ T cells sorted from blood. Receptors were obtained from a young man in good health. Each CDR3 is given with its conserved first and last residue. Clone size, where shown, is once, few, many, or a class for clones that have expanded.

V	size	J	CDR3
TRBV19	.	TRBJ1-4	CASTRWGEKLFF
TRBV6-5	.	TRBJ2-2	CASSYSAAGTTGELFF
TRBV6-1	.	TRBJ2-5	CASNQLPYHQETQYF
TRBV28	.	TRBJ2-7	CASSLFTPGQARYEQYF
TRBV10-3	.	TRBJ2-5	CAISNTLGEETQYF
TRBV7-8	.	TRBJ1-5	CASSVGGRGDRGNQPQHF
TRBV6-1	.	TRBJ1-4	CASSPPGEKLFF
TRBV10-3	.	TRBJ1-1	CATFTGAGEAFF
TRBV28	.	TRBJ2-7	CASSQGRDVEQYF
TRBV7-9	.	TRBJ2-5	CASRLILAGFQETQYF
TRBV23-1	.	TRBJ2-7	CASSRLAGVCEQYF
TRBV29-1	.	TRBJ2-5	CSGGLGERETQYF
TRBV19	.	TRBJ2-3	CASSIRPPPEDTQYF
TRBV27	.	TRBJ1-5	CASSLYGGEGARQPQHF
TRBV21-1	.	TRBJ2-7	CASLWTEPYEQYF
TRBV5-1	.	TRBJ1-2	CASSKGQGGFGYTF
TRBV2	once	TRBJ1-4	CASSDGGTTADEKLFF
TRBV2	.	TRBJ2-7	CASNADRGTSAYEQYF
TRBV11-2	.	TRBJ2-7	CASSPNYGGAGRYEQYF
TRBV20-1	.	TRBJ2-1	CSARRYNEQFF
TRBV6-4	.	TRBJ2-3	CASSDSPGSRQYF
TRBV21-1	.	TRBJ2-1	CASSKVEGSRDNEQFF
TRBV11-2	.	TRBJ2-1	CASSSIRGGSDEQFF
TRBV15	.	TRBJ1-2	CATSRTDTYGYTF
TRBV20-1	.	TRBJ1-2	CSARYRDGYTF
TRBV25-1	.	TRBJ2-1	CASSESGTGVNEQFF
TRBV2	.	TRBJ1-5	CASSGGTGNHQPQHF
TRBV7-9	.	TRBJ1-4	CASSTGTGQANEKLFF
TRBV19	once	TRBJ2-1	CASSTSPLGLRGEQFF
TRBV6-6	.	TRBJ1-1	CASSYSQRNTEAFF